This passage covers 12 T cell receptor beta chains from one sample sequenced in a study of regulatory T cells in long-lasting Graves disease (dated by TCRdb to about 2021). Explained via the paper, the time point label denotes: newly diagnosed GD, antithyroid drugs for less than 3 months. RNA was extracted from PBMCs in TRIzol for both TCR sequencing and RNA sequencing. Library method: multiplex PCR. The sample was run on an Illumina HiSeq 4000. CDR3 regions were amplified by Arm-PCR with iRepertoire HTBI primers to construct TCR beta libraries. In-frame beta chains were kept once TCRdb had trimmed the public reads at Q25 with fastp and called clones with MiXCR. Merged by CDR3 protein, the rows form single entries marked with the most common genes and DNA. The sample data list over 450,000 distinct CDR3 sequences, and about 11% of these were observed just once. Clones ranked in the top ten supply roughly 8.9% of the sample.

The data were also submitted as part of a second study, on T cells in Graves' hyperthyroidism and ophthalmopathy.

The starting material was peripheral blood mononuclear cells (PBMCs), obtained at new diagnosis, from a patient treated with antithyroid drugs. These receptors originate from a woman aged 25-40 years with Graves disease. Donor details come from another sample of the same person, matched by shared clones.

V and J are TRBV20-1 and TRBJ2-1, with 8 bases matching TRBD2. The CDR3 is made up of 15 amino acids. V was clipped by 5 bases and J by 2 bases; unmatched bases: 8. CDR1 and CDR2 (germline): DFQATT, SNEGSKA (reference sequence). CDR3 loop: CSAWGLAGTYNEQFF. CDR3 DNA sequence: TGCAGTGCTTGGGGTTTAGCGGGAACCTACAATGAGCAGTTCTTC.

This clonotype was observed at least ten times. V is TRBV6-1 and J is TRBJ2-5; 11 bases map to TRBD1. The trim removed 5 bases at V and 1 base at J, leaving 3 bases unmatched. CDR1 is MNHNS and CDR2 is SASEGT in the germline V gene. The CDR3 runs 15 residues. The CDR3 protein is CASSPDRGRQETQYF. The CDR3 DNA sequence: TGTGCCAGCAGTCCGGACAGGGGGCGCCAAGAGACCCAGTACTTC.

Concerning this clonotype: This probably arose from a read error, given a far larger clone one base away. V and J are TRBV2 and TRBJ2-7; D is tentatively TRBD1 or TRBD2 (5 bases each). Gene TRBJ2-3 matches the end of the DNA better, so the J call may be wrong. CDR1 and CDR2 from the germline V gene are SNHLY and FYNNEI. The CDR3 extends over 15 amino acids. In DNA form, the CDR3 reads TGTGCCAGCAGTCCACCGGGACGGGGTGGGAATACGCAGTATTTT. Its translation: CASSPPGRGGNTQYF.

This clonotype was seen more than once but under ten times. The chain links TRBV3-1 to TRBJ1-2; D gene unclear. CDR3 length: 12 residues. Germline-derived CDR1 and CDR2 are LGHDT and YNNKEL (reference sequence). Trimming took 4 bases from V and 2 from J, leaving 5 bases between them. CDR3 nucleotides: TGTGCCAGCAGCCGACTAAACTATGGCTACACCTTC. Its translation: CASSRLNYGYTF. The variable domain in full, with the rest retrieved from reference TRBV3-1 and TRBJ1-2, is DTAVSQTPKYLVTQMGNDKSIKCEQNLGHDTMYWYKQDSKKFLKIMFSYNNKELIINETVPNRFSPKSPDKAHLNLHINSLELGDSAVYFCASSRLNYGYTFGSGTRLTVV.

At least ten counts were recorded for this clonotype. This chain connects TRBV29-1 to TRBJ2-7; 9 nucleotides agree with TRBD1. The germline V gene has CDR1 SQVTM and CDR2 ANQGSEA. CDR3 length equals 16 residues. Germline trimming cut 1 base from V and 0 bases from J; bases unmatched to any gene: 7. The CDR3 coding sequence is TGCAGCGTTGAAGTTAGTGGGACAGGGTTCTCCTACGAGCAGTACTTC. Translating it yields CSVEVSGTGFSYEQYF.

This clonotype was seen at least ten times. The V gene is TRBV27, the J gene TRBJ2-3; D uncertain. The CDR3 contains 11 residues. V lost 8 bases to trimming and J lost 3 bases, with 6 bases between them. In germline, CDR1 is MNHEY, CDR2 SMNVEV (reference sequence). CDR3: CASGKTDTQYF. The CDR3 DNA follows: TGTGCCAGCGGTAAGACAGATACGCAGTATTTT.

This clonotype has at least ten counts. This rearrangement joins TRBV5-6 to TRBJ2-7, with 11 bases that match TRBD2. V was clipped by 1 base and J by 4 bases; unmatched bases: 4. This CDR3 contains 15 residues. Germline V CDR1 and CDR2: SGHDT, YYEEEE. The CDR3 nucleotides read TGTGCCAGCAGCTTGCTAGCGGGAGGAGGTTACGAGCAGTACTTC. This gives the protein CASSLLAGGGYEQYF. Full variable domain (remainder filled in from reference TRBV5-6 and TRBJ2-7): DAGVTQSPTHLIKTRGQQVTLRCSPKSGHDTVSWYQQALGQGPQFIFQYYEEEERQRGNFPDRFSGHQFPNYSSELNVNALLLGDSALYLCASSLLAGGGYEQYFGPGTRLTVT.

The chain has TRBV18 and TRBJ2-1; 7 bases align to TRBD1. V gave up 3 bases and J gave up 2 bases; unmatched junction bases: 7. Germline V lookup: CDR1 KGHSH, CDR2 LQKENI. There are 16 residues in the CDR3. Here the CDR3 reads CASSPPGQATYNEQFF. Written as DNA, the CDR3 is TGTGCCAGCTCACCGCCCGGACAGGCCACCTACAATGAGCAGTTCTTC.

This clonotype was picked up many times. V gene TRBV2 combines with J gene TRBJ2-2; no firm D call. The CDR3 extends over 13 amino acids. Germline CDR1 SNHLY, CDR2 FYNNEI. CDR3 region: CATLRQNTGELFF. In nucleotides, the CDR3 is TGTGCTACGCTAAGACAGAACACCGGGGAGCTGTTTTTT.

The V call is TRBV10-1, the J call TRBJ2-7, with a weak D call TRBD1 (6 bases). In germline, CDR1 is WNHNN, CDR2 SYGVQD (reference sequence). The ends were cut back, 4 bases at V and 2 bases at J, with 15 bases in the middle. The CDR3 loop spans 15 amino acids. DNA of the CDR3: TGCGCCAGCAGTGCGGGAAACAGGGAGCCCTACGAGCAGTACTTC. It is translated as CASSAGNREPYEQYF.

This clonotype occurred many times. The V gene is TRBV12-3 or TRBV12-4, the J gene TRBJ1-2; D unresolved. The CDR3 extends over 12 amino acids. Trimming removed 6 bases at V and 8 bases at J, with 13 bases between. CDR3 nucleotides: TGTGCCAGCAGAGTAGGGCTTTACGGCTACACCTTC. The encoded protein is CASRVGLYGYTF.

A remark on this clonotype: This sequence may be a read error, since a much larger clone differs from it by one base. The chain carries TRBV15 and TRBJ1-1; 7 nucleotides match TRBD1. V trimming: 4 bases; J trimming: 4 bases; junction bases outside the gene matches: 6. This CDR3 contains 14 residues. Looked up from germline, CDR1 is LNHNV and CDR2 is YYDKDF (reference sequence). The CDR3: CATSIETGATEAFF. The CDR3 DNA is TGTGCCACCAGCATAGAAACAGGGGCCACTGAAGCTTTCTTT.